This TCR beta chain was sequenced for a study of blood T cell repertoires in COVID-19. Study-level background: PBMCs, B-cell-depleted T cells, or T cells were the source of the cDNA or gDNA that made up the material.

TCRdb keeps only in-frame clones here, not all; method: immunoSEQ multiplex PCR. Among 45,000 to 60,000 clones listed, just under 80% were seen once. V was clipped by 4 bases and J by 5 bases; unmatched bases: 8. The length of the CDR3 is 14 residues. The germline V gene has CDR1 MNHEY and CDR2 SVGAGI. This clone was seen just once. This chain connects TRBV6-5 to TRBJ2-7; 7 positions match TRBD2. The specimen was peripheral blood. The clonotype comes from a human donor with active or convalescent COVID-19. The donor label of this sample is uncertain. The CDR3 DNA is TGTGCCAGCAGTTTCCGGACTAGTTCCGACGAGCAGTACTTC. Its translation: CASSFRTSSDEQYF.